A selection of T cell receptor beta chains follows, all from one sample in a study of neoadjuvant anti-PD-1 for oral cavity cancer. Here immunoSEQ multiplex PCR was the method, and the copy in TCRdb shows in-frame clones only, minus some. In the table there are approximately 15,000 clones, roughly 40% of which are singletons. The sample was tumor tissue, taken after nivolumab (anti-PD-1) treatment. The receptors were sampled from a person aged 35-79 years with oral cavity squamous cell carcinoma. Each CDR3 is given with its conserved first and last residue. The D gene is left open where the match is weak. Not all rows give a size; the values are once, few, many and, for expanded clones, a class.

V,D,size,CDR3
TRBV11-1,-,few,CASSTRQPNTGELFF
TRBV7-6,-,few,CASSETLSGKGNTIYF
TRBV10-3,TRBD1,-,CAISVGQAGTQYF
TRBV7-9,-,many,CASSLNTEAFF
TRBV11-2,TRBD2,-,CASRGGGSSYNEQFF
TRBV6-5,-,-,CASRGGGTGANVLTF
TRBV6-1,-,few,CASAPTRANNVLTF
TRBV6-1,-,-,CASSETWADTQYF
TRBV27,-,few,CASSQQAWGIEAFF
TRBV6-6,-,few,CASTLPGVNQPQHF